This TCR beta chain was sequenced in a study of regulatory T cells in long-lasting Graves disease. Trimming at V came to 6 bases and at J to 1 base, leaving 7 bases not matched to a gene. Per germline, CDR1 MDHEN and CDR2 SYDVKM. This CDR3 has 15 amino acids. As to time point: persistent/refractory GD, antithyroid drugs over 5 years with positive TRAb. TCR sequences were obtained from RNA taken from PBMCs. iRepertoire HTBI primers and Arm-PCR of CDR3 regions built TCR beta libraries. One entry per CDR3 protein, called by TCRdb with MiXCR from the multiplex PCR reads. This table holds approximately 690,000 distinct CDR3 sequences, approximately 29% found once.

The origin of this receptor is a female donor with Graves disease. J is TRBJ2-3 and V is TRBV28, with 7 bases fitting TRBD2. The sequencing used peripheral blood mononuclear cells (PBMCs), collected when the disease was refractory, from a patient treated with antithyroid drugs. The DNA of the CDR3 is TGTGCCAGCAGGTCTAGCGGAGAAGGCACAGATACGCAGTATTTT. Protein product: CASRSSGEGTDTQYF.